A single sample gave rise to the 7 T cell receptor beta chains below, sequenced in a study of T-cell memory formation after mild COVID-19. TCRdb processed the 5' RACE reads anew with MiXCR; each CDR3 protein has one entry. Of 120,000 to 150,000 distinct CDR3 sequences in the sample, approximately 21% were seen once. Sequencing used PBMCs or a T cell subset sorted from them (not recorded which). The receptors here all came from an adult woman who had mild COVID-19 (a few samples of this study predate the infection). Cell type and time point are not known.

This clonotype turned up a few times. The chain recombines TRBV2 with TRBJ2-2, with D possibly being TRBD1 (6 bases). This CDR3 has 13 amino acids. Trimming removed 6 bases from V and 7 bases from J, with 12 bases in between. The V gene's germline CDR1 is SNHLY and CDR2 FYNNEI. CDR3: CASRGARGGELFF. CDR3 DNA: TGTGCCAGCAGGGGAGCCAGGGGCGGGGAGCTGTTTTTT. Complete variable domain (other parts from reference TRBV2 and TRBJ2-2): EPEVTQTPSHQVTQMGQEVILRCVPISNHLYFYWYRQILGQKVEFLVSFYNNEISEKSEIFDDQFSVERPDGSNFTLKIRSTKLEDSAMYFCASRGARGGELFFGEGSRLTVL.

This clonotype came up a few times. Written as DNA, the CDR3 is TGTGCCAGCAGTACGGACAGTTACTTCTACGAGCAGTACTTC. Translation: CASSTDSYFYEQYF. This chain uses TRBV2 with TRBJ2-7; TRBD1 is a possible D gene (6 bases). The germline CDR1 and CDR2 sequences are SNHLY and FYNNEI. V lost 5 bases to trimming and J lost 3 bases, with 14 bases between them. This CDR3 spans 14 amino acids.

The J gene is TRBJ2-2, the V gene TRBV12-5; weak D call: TRBD1 (6 bases). The CDR3 runs to 18 residues. The V gene's germline CDR1 is LGHNT and CDR2 FRNRAP. V dropped 0 bases and J dropped 0 bases, with 14 bases sitting between them. CDR3 residues: CASGLVDPGQPNTGELFF. In DNA form, the CDR3 reads TGTGCTAGTGGTTTGGTTGATCCTGGACAGCCGAACACCGGGGAGCTGTTTTTT. Complete variable domain (other parts from reference TRBV12-5 and TRBJ2-2): DARVTQTPRHKVTEMGQEVTMRCQPILGHNTVFWYRQTMMQGLELLAYFRNRAPLDDSGMPKDRFSAEMPDATLATLKIQPSEPRDSAVYFCASGLVDPGQPNTGELFFGEGSRLTVL.

The V gene is TRBV3-1, the J gene TRBJ2-1, with D perhaps TRBD2 (6 bases). V dropped 4 bases and J dropped 7 bases, with 20 bases sitting between them. This CDR3 comprises 16 residues. CDR1 and CDR2 (germline): LGHDT, YNNKEL (reference sequence). The CDR3 reads CASSLHGTRLSNEQFF. The CDR3 region has the DNA TGTGCCAGCAGCCTTCACGGGACTCGTCTCTCGAATGAGCAGTTCTTC.

The CDR3 region is CASSYSRGRVPYNEQFF. The DNA of the CDR3 is TGTGCCAGCAGTTACTCGCGAGGGAGGGTCCCCTACAATGAGCAGTTCTTC. The chain joins TRBV6-2 or TRBV6-3 to TRBJ2-1, with 7 positions matching TRBD2. CDR1 is MNHEY and CDR2 is SVGEGT in the germline V gene. The junction had 7 bases not matched to a gene; V was cut back by 0 bases and J by 2 bases. The CDR3 is made up of 17 amino acids.

This chain connects TRBV12-3 or TRBV12-4 to TRBJ2-1; D is unresolved. The V gene lost 2 bases and the J gene lost 7 bases, with 15 bases spanning the gap. The CDR3 consists of 15 residues. CDR3 nucleotides: TGTGCCAGCAGTTTACCCCGGATTATTACAAATGAGCAGTTCTTC. This sequence encodes CASSLPRIITNEQFF.

The chain is built from TRBV11-3 and TRBJ1-1, with a weak D call TRBD1 (6 bases). Germline loops: CDR1 SGHNT, CDR2 YENEEA. With 5 bases removed from V and 3 bases from J, the gap between germline ends came to 13 bases. This CDR3 has 14 residues. CDR3 nucleotides: TGTGCCAGCAGCGTAACAGGGTGGGACACTGAAGCTTTCTTT. Its protein is CASSVTGWDTEAFF.